The clone carrying this T cell receptor beta chain has just one count. What it binds is unknown. This sample was included in a study of cytomegalovirus exposure and HLA in healthy donors. Healthy individuals who donated bone marrow served as the donors. Whole-study results and caveats: Immune exposure was documented only through CMV serostatus. Listed as cytomegalovirus-associated were 150 to 200 TCR beta chains.

It was with 60 Vbeta and 13 Jbeta primers that the PCR ran. TCRdb's copy holds only in-frame clones and misses some; the assay was immunoSEQ multiplex PCR. Counted here are roughly 190,000 clones, roughly four fifths occurring once; the ten biggest clones make up 3.1%. Sequencing was done on a sample of PBMCs. This clonotype was sampled from a woman aged 25 to 39 in good health and CMV-seropositive.

The DNA for the CDR3 is TGTGCCAGCAGTTTTCATCGGGAGTTGGAGCAGTTCTTC. Translating gives CASSFHRELEQFF. The genes are TRBV6-5 and TRBJ2-1, with D possibly being TRBD2 (6 bases). CDR1 is MNHEY, CDR2 SVGAGI, per germline. Trimming stripped 4 bases from V and 10 bases from J, with 14 bases between. This CDR3 is built from 13 residues.